The rows below give T cell receptor beta chains drawn from one sample of a study of T cell responses to AZD1222 COVID-19 vaccine. The table came from immunoSEQ multiplex PCR; TCRdb's copy has only in-frame clones and leaves some out. The table includes 50,000 to 60,000 clones, roughly three quarters detected once. The sample here was peripheral blood, taken 28 days after the second AZD1222 dose. These receptors came from an adult who received the AZD1222 COVID-19 vaccine. The CDR3 runs from the conserved cysteine through the conserved F or W. A D gene is named only where the DNA matches it firmly. Part of the rows lack a size; the others show once, few, many or a class for expanded clones.

D gene,clone size,J gene,V gene,CDR3 DNA,CDR3 protein
NA,NA,TRBJ2-1,TRBV3-1/TRBV3-2,TGTGCCAGCAGCCGCGATCCGACTAGTTACAATGAGCAGTTCTTC,CASSRDPTSYNEQFF
TRBD1,NA,TRBJ2-1,TRBV7-2,TGTGCCAGCAGCTCACAAAATGGAGGACGGGACAGGGTCGATGAGCAGTTCTTC,CASSSQNGGRDRVDEQFF
NA,once,TRBJ1-2,TRBV15,TGTGCCACCAGCAGAGACAGGCTTAACTATGGCTACACCTTC,CATSRDRLNYGYTF
NA,NA,TRBJ2-7,TRBV7-3,TGTGCCAGCAGCTTAACCCAGGCGACCCACTACGAGCAGTACTTC,CASSLTQATHYEQYF
NA,NA,TRBJ1-1,TRBV3-1/TRBV3-2,TGTGCCAGCAGCCCTCGGGGGGTAAACACTGAAGCTTTCTTT,CASSPRGVNTEAFF
NA,once,TRBJ1-5,TRBV28,TGTGCCAGCACCTTCGGACTGGTTGGCAATCAGCCCCAGCATTTT,CASTFGLVGNQPQHF
TRBD2,once,TRBJ2-3,TRBV11-2,TGTGCCAGCAGCCCCCCAACCGGACTAGCGGGAACTACGCAGTATTTT,CASSPPTGLAGTTQYF
TRBD1,NA,TRBJ1-1,TRBV6-5,TGTGCCAGCACCACGATCGGGACAGTTGAAATTGAAGCTTTCTTT,CASTTIGTVEIEAFF
NA,NA,TRBJ2-1,TRBV21-1,TGCAGGGAAGGGGACAATGAGCAGTTCTTC,CREGDNEQFF
TRBD1,few,TRBJ1-2,TRBV5-1,TGCGCCAGCAGCACAGGGGGCACCTCTCGCTACACCTTC,CASSTGGTSRYTF
NA,NA,TRBJ2-5,TRBV11-1,TGTGCCAGCAGCTTCTTCGGTTTCGGAGAGACCCAGTACTTC,CASSFFGFGETQYF
NA,NA,TRBJ2-7,TRBV3-1/TRBV3-2,TGTGCCAGCAGGCCCCGGGCCAGCCCCTACGAGCAGTACTTC,CASRPRASPYEQYF
TRBD1,NA,TRBJ1-2,TRBV12-3/TRBV12-4,TGTGCCAGCAGGCAGGGGGCCCATGGCTACACCTTC,CASRQGAHGYTF
NA,NA,TRBJ1-1,TRBV6-2/TRBV6-3,TGTGCCAGCAGCCGTCAACCGAACACTGAAGCTTTCTTT,CASSRQPNTEAFF
TRBD2,NA,TRBJ2-1,TRBV20-1,TGCAGTGCTAGTGGACTAGCGGGATCGTACAATGAGCAGTTCTTC,CSASGLAGSYNEQFF
NA,NA,TRBJ1-5,TRBV19,TGTGCCAGTAGTATAGGGCTTCTCCAGCCCCAGCATTTT,CASSIGLLQPQHF
TRBD2,NA,TRBJ2-5,TRBV7-9,TGTGCCAGCAGCTTAGTTTTGGCGGGAGGAGAGACCCAGTACTTC,CASSLVLAGGETQYF
TRBD2,NA,TRBJ2-3,TRBV7-2,TGTGCCAGCAGGCCGTCTAGCGGGGCAGCAGATACGCAGTATTTT,CASRPSSGAADTQYF
NA,NA,TRBJ2-2,TRBV9,TGTGCCAGCAGCGCCGGGTCGACGAACACCGGGGAGCTGTTTTTT,CASSAGSTNTGELFF
NA,NA,TRBJ2-3,TRBV4-2,TGTGCCAGCAGCCAAGAAGCAGATACGCAGTATTTT,CASSQEADTQYF
NA,once,TRBJ1-6,TRBV11-2,TGTGCCAGCAGCTTAGACGGGAGCTCCTATAATTCACCCCTCCACTTT,CASSLDGSSYNSPLHF
NA,few,TRBJ1-2,TRBV2,TGTGCCCGCGGTGACCGCATCTATGGCTACACCTTC,CARGDRIYGYTF
NA,NA,TRBJ2-7,TRBV27,TGTGCCAGCAGTCCACAGGGTAGTGGGTACGAGCAGTACTTC,CASSPQGSGYEQYF
NA,NA,TRBJ2-2,TRBV12-5,TGTGCTAGTGGTTTGGAAGAGGGCGGGGAGCTGTTTTTT,CASGLEEGGELFF
NA,NA,TRBJ1-1,TRBV6-2/TRBV6-3,TGTGCCAGCAGTTATCGACCGGTGGGGATGAACACTGAAGCTTTCTTT,CASSYRPVGMNTEAFF
NA,NA,TRBJ1-2,TRBV7-9,TGTGCCAGCAGCCCGCTTATCGGGTTCTATGGCTACACCTTC,CASSPLIGFYGYTF
TRBD2,NA,TRBJ2-3,TRBV5-6,TGTGCCAGCAACGGGGCGGGAGGGCCCATAGATACGCAGTATTTT,CASNGAGGPIDTQYF
NA,few,TRBJ1-4,TRBV18,TGTGCCAGCTCACGAGGGGGTAATGAAAAACTGTTTTTT,CASSRGGNEKLFF
NA,NA,TRBJ2-5,TRBV6-5,TGTGCCAGCTCACTAGCAGGGAACCAAGAGACCCAGTACTTC,CASSLAGNQETQYF
TRBD1,NA,TRBJ1-5,TRBV10-2,TGCGCCAGCACCCCCGGGACAGGCAGTCAGCCCCAGCATTTT,CASTPGTGSQPQHF
NA,once,TRBJ1-4,TRBV10-2,TGCGCCAGCAGTGACCAGGGGACGCCTAATGAAAAACTGTTTTTT,CASSDQGTPNEKLFF
NA,NA,TRBJ1-1,TRBV9,TGTGCCAGCAGCTCCCTCGGGTGGGGGAACACTGAAGCTTTCTTT,CASSSLGWGNTEAFF
NA,NA,TRBJ2-3,TRBV27,TGTGCCAGCGGTCGCTCTCCCCCAGATACGCAGTATTTT,CASGRSPPDTQYF
TRBD1,NA,TRBJ1-2,TRBV5-4,TGTGCCAGCAGCTTCCGACAGGGGGCTAACTATGGCTACACCTTC,CASSFRQGANYGYTF
NA,NA,TRBJ2-7,TRBV28,TGTGCCAGCAGTTTACGCAGGCGGGAGCAGTACTTC,CASSLRRREQYF
NA,NA,TRBJ1-3,TRBV19,TGTGCCAGTAGTCCCCGCCAGGTTGGAAACACCATATATTTT,CASSPRQVGNTIYF